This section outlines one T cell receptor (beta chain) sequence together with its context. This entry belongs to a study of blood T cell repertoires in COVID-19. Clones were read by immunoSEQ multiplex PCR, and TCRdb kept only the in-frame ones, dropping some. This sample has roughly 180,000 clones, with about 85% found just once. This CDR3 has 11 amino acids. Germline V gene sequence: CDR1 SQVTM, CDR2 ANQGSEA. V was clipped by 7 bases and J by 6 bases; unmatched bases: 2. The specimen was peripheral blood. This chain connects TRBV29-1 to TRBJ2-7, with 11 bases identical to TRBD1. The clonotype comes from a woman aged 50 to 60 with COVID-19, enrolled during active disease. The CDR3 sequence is CSGGTGGEQYF. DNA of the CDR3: TGCAGCGGAGGGACAGGGGGCGAGCAGTACTTC.